The present TCR beta chain was sequenced within a study of control samples from healthy donors and cancer patients. Repertoires were generated with immunoSEQ multiplex PCR, while TCRdb's copy carries only in-frame clones and drops some. The sample lists 390,000 or so clones, about 93% occurring once. Germline V gene sequence: CDR1 SNHLY, CDR2 FYNNEI. The CDR3 runs 13 residues. V was pared by 4 bases and J by 0 bases, with 7 bases between. Only a few counts were recorded for this clone. Sequencing input: PBMCs. This clonotype was obtained from a man between 40 and 49 years old with head and neck cancer. The chain links TRBV2 to TRBJ2-7, with D unclear. The CDR3, as DNA: TGTGCCAGCAGTGGAGTCTTCTCCTACGAGCAGTACTTC. Amino acid sequence: CASSGVFSYEQYF.